This TCR beta chain is drawn from a study of response to subunit inactivated influenza vaccine. General study results and limits: Few new T cells, the authors suggested, are recruited by each seasonal influenza vaccination.

This CDR3 contains 14 residues. One entry per CDR3 protein, called by TCRdb with MiXCR from the RT-PCR reads. The repertoire includes approximately 680,000 distinct CDR3 sequences, approximately 14% of them detected once, and around a tenth sits in the top ten. Of note for this clonotype: Its antigen is currently unknown. A junction boundary mismatches the germline segment, possibly from a read error.

The genes are TRBV12-3 or TRBV12-4 and TRBJ2-5; D is uncertain. The origin of this receptor is a man aged 45-65 years who received an inactivated influenza vaccine. The sequencing here drew on PBMCs from blood, taken approximately 12 days after vaccination. The CDR3 is CASSTIGVQETHYF. The CDR3, as DNA: TGTGCCAGCAGTACGATCGGAGTACAAGAGACCCATTACTTC.